This TCR beta chain is from a study of neoadjuvant anti-PD-1 for oral cavity cancer (dated by TCRdb to 2020 to 2022). Regarding the study in general: Patients mostly received three to four biweekly doses of nivolumab at 3 mg/kg before curative-intent surgical resection. For patients who did not progress, a fourth nivolumab dose was given around day 43, followed by definitive surgical resection on days 50-56. Under RECIST 1.1, patients with complete response, partial response or stable disease were classed as responders, and patients with progression were classed as non-responders. There were about a dozen patients in the parent correlative cohort, and the response rate was less than 40%.

This clone was detected a few times. Its antigen has not been determined. Per-nucleotide qualities are absent, and no much larger clonotype sits a single base away. CDR1 and CDR2 are read off the germline V gene as SGHTA and FQGNSA. The CDR3 spans 15 residues, from the cysteine through the phenylalanine. Only CDR3 DNA is held: 45 bases, read in frame from base 1. V is pared back by 4 bases and J by 4 bases, with 16 bases lying between the germline termini. Study-wide conclusions, independent of this receptor: TCR analyses included only a few patients per response group, and the authors called for larger cohorts for validation. Higher pretreatment blood TCRbeta clonality and lower post-treatment tumor TCRbeta clonality were correlated with higher pretreatment blood Treg/Th17 ratios. Greater tumor shrinkage correlated with larger post-treatment sizes of preexisting intratumoral clones, which suggests that expansion of preexisting clones contributed to response.

Tumor libraries used mostly about 4.8 ug of input genomic DNA for survey sequencing, with two replicates per sample. TCRbeta libraries were prepared with the immunoSEQ hsTCRbeta kit according to the manufacturer's instructions. An Illumina NovaSeq 6000 S4 flow cell was used to sequence the final libraries, which had first been combined to 3 nM. Regarding the original processing steps: The immunoSEQ Analyzer handled quality control and preprocessing of the raw data. The analysis was limited to productive rearrangements, and each clonotype was defined by a unique CDR3 amino acid sequence. Repertoire clonality was estimated as the Gini-Simpson index, computed with the R package tcR. Student's t test was used to compare Gini indices, and Pearson correlation was used to assess associations with tumor size change. In its TCRdb copy, this immuneACCESS table keeps in-frame sequences only and misses some clones. Where compared with another copy, unresolved V genes explain less than half of these, and the others have no known cause. D and trimming come from the DNA, and the V and J calls and clone size come from that table. This sample lists roughly 20,000 clones; more than 35% were detected once. Clones ranked in the top ten supply roughly 37% of the sample.

The sample's time point label, in plain terms: after neoadjuvant nivolumab, at surgical resection. Patients had been newly diagnosed with stage II-IVA oral cavity squamous cell carcinoma, and no prior systemic or radiation treatment had been given to the patients. The cohort consisted of patients with HPV-negative, locally advanced oral cavity squamous cell carcinoma. Samples came from a longitudinal correlative study of a single-arm phase II trial of neoadjuvant nivolumab in oral cavity squamous cell carcinoma. Subject-matched pre- and post-treatment PBMCs and tumors from three responders and three non-responders were subjected to genomic DNA-based TCRbeta sequencing. For tumor tissue, genomic DNA extraction relied on the Maxwell RSC DNA from Tissue kit.

The chain was built from TRBV7-2 and TRBJ2-5, with a tentative D gene TRBD2 over 5 matching bases. The source of this sequence is a person aged 35 to 85 with oral cavity squamous cell carcinoma. Here the sequenced sample was tumor tissue, taken after nivolumab (anti-PD-1) treatment. The DNA sequence follows: TGTGCCAGCAGCTCTATCACTAGTACGGGAGAGACCCAGTACTTC. Translated, it gives CASSSITSTGETQYF.